What follows are 18 T cell receptor beta chains derived from one specimen sequenced in a study of blood T cell repertoires in COVID-19 (TCRdb year 2020). Library preparation was by the immunoSEQ multiplex PCR assay. TCRdb carries this immuneACCESS record with in-frame sequences only. Its versions omit some clonotypes, under half of them owing to an unresolved V gene in the studies checked, with the rest unexplained. The sample table holds about 200,000 clones, of which around 84% were seen once. The ten largest clones add up to 4.5% to 5% of the sample. Sequencing was carried out using peripheral blood. The receptors were sampled from an elderly woman with acute or convalescent COVID-19.

V and J are TRBV7-2 and TRBJ1-2, with 8 positions matching TRBD1. The V segment lost 7 bases and the J segment 4 bases; nucleotides outside the gene matches: 11. The germline V gene encodes CDR1 SGHTA and CDR2 FQGNSA. The CDR3 is made up of 15 amino acids. As DNA, the CDR3 is TGTGCCAGCACCCAGACAGGGGTTCTCGCCTATGGCTACACCTTC. It translates to CASTQTGVLAYGYTF.

The V gene is TRBV28, the J gene TRBJ1-3, with 8 bases lining up with TRBD1. The CDR3 contains 15 residues. Germline CDR1 reads MDHEN; CDR2 reads SYDVKM. V dropped 5 bases and J dropped 0; count of bases not matched to a gene: 3. This CDR3 reads CASSAGTGSGNTIYF. As DNA, the CDR3 is TGTGCCAGCAGTGCAGGGACAGGCTCTGGAAACACCATATATTTT.

The rearrangement links TRBV9 to TRBJ2-3; 12 bases match TRBD2. CDR1 is SGDLS and CDR2 is YYNGEE in the germline V gene. With 0 bases clipped from V and 0 bases from J, the junction kept 5 bases outside the gene matches. The CDR3 spans 18 residues. CDR3 in amino acids: CASSVGLAGGLSTDTQYF. The CDR3 nucleotides read TGTGCCAGCAGCGTAGGCCTAGCGGGAGGGCTTAGCACAGATACGCAGTATTTT.

CDR3 region: CASSSTGTATQPQHF. In nucleotides, the CDR3 is TGTGCCAGCAGTTCAACCGGGACAGCCACTCAGCCCCAGCATTTT. The chain couples TRBV27 to TRBJ1-5; 7 bases are a match to TRBD1. The length of the CDR3 is 15 residues. From germline, CDR1 is MNHEY and CDR2 SMNVEV (reference sequence). The J segment lost 6 bases and the V segment lost 4 bases, leaving 9 bases of the junction unmatched.

The chain joins TRBV5-1 to TRBJ1-4, with 8 bases identical to TRBD1. Germline V gives CDR1 SGHRS, CDR2 YFSETQ. This CDR3 comprises 15 residues. V shed 4 bases and J 3 bases; nucleotides not matched to a gene: 5. This chain's CDR3 is CASSVQGVPNEKLFF. The DNA of the CDR3 is TGCGCCAGCAGCGTACAGGGGGTGCCTAATGAAAAACTGTTTTTT.

This clone was seen ten or more times. This chain joins TRBV6-2 or TRBV6-3 and TRBJ2-7, with D possibly being TRBD2 (5 bases). V was cut by 0 bases and J by 2 bases, with 17 bases left in between. Germline V gene lookup returns CDR1 MNHEY and CDR2 SVGEGT. CDR3 length equals 17 residues. The CDR3 region has the DNA TGTGCCAGCAGTTACTCTCACCGAGGGTTGACGACCTACGAGCAGTACTTC. It encodes CASSYSHRGLTTYEQYF.

The gene calls are TRBV4-3 and TRBJ2-7, with 7 bases fitting TRBD1. The CDR3 spans 15 residues. The germline V gene encodes CDR1 LGHNA and CDR2 YSLEER. The J segment lost 1 base and the V segment lost 1 base, leaving 4 bases of the junction unmatched. For the CDR3, the DNA is TGCGCCAGCAGCCAAGGACAGGGCCAGTCCTACGAGCAGTACTTC. Translated, it gives CASSQGQGQSYEQYF.

The rearrangement joins TRBV5-4 to TRBJ1-4, with TRBD1 matching over 9 bases. V lost 5 bases, J lost 4 bases, and 3 bases stayed unmatched. The V gene's germline CDR1 is SGHNT and CDR2 YYREEE (reference sequence). The CDR3 runs 14 residues. CDR3 residues: CASRPGQGNEKLFF. CDR3 nucleotide sequence: TGTGCCAGCAGGCCGGGACAGGGTAATGAAAAACTGTTTTTT.

V and J are TRBV5-6 and TRBJ1-6; 10 positions agree with TRBD1. Germline CDR1 SGHDT, CDR2 YYEEEE. The CDR3 runs 15 residues. With V trimmed by 4 bases and J by 10 bases, 8 bases remained unmatched. DNA of the CDR3: TGTGCCAGCAGCACCCGACAGGGGGCGCGATCACCCCTCCACTTT. It yields the protein CASSTRQGARSPLHF.

In its sample, this clone was seen a few times. The V gene is TRBV18, the J gene TRBJ1-2, with 9 bases that match TRBD1. Trimming cost V 0 bases and J 10 bases; bases outside gene matches: 3. Germline assignment: CDR1 KGHSH and CDR2 LQKENI. The CDR3 loop spans 13 amino acids. The CDR3 coding sequence is TGTGCCAGCTCACCACCCGGGACAGGGCACTACACCTTC. Its protein is CASSPPGTGHYTF.

The chain has TRBV29-1 and TRBJ2-5; weak D call: TRBD2 (6 bases). The V gene's germline CDR1 is SQVTM and CDR2 ANQGSEA. CDR3 length equals 13 residues. V lost 5 bases, J lost 5 bases, and 15 bases lay in between. Written as DNA, the CDR3 is TGCAGCGTTCTGACAAACGGAGGGGAGACCCAGTACTTC. This gives the protein CSVLTNGGETQYF.

This clone was seen once. Other DNA variants within this sample encode the same CDR3. In DNA, the CDR3 is TGTGCCAGCAGCGTAGGGCAGGGAAGGTCCTATAATTCACCCCTCCACTTT. Its protein product is CASSVGQGRSYNSPLHF. The J gene is TRBJ1-6, the V gene TRBV9, with D tentatively TRBD1 (5 bases). From germline, CDR1 is SGDLS and CDR2 YYNGEE. The ends were cut back, 0 bases at V and 1 base at J, with 11 bases in the middle. There are 17 residues in the CDR3.

The CDR3: CATSDPALAGGGEQFF. CDR3 coding DNA: TGTGCCACCAGTGACCCCGCACTAGCGGGAGGGGGTGAGCAGTTCTTC. The chain combines TRBV24-1 with TRBJ2-1; TRBD2 aligns across 13 bases. Germline CDR1 and CDR2: KGHDR and SFDVKD. V lost 4 bases to trimming and J lost 9 bases; unmatched junction nucleotides: 8. The CDR3 consists of 16 residues.

The chain combines TRBV2 with TRBJ2-1; 8 bases align to TRBD2. The V gene end was trimmed by 8 bases and the J gene end by 0 bases; junction bases not matched to a gene: 6. Germline CDR1 reads SNHLY; CDR2 reads FYNNEI. The CDR3 runs 15 residues. The CDR3 region is CASGQSGSSYNEQFF. The DNA of the CDR3 is TGTGCCAGCGGTCAAAGCGGGAGCTCCTACAATGAGCAGTTCTTC.

A single count supports this clone. One end of the junction varies from germline; a read error may be responsible. The genes are TRBV7-7 and TRBJ2-5, with a tentative D call TRBD1 (7 bases). This CDR3 region has 15 residues. Germline V CDR1 and CDR2: SSHAT, FNYEAQ (reference sequence). The DNA for the CDR3 is TGTGCTAGCAGCCAGGGGAGGACAGGCCAAGAGACCCAGTACTTC. It translates to CASSQGRTGQETQYF.

This clone has more than one count but fewer than ten. V and J are TRBV4-3 and TRBJ2-5, with a weak D call TRBD2 (6 bases). V was cut by 1 base and J by 7 bases, with 16 bases left in between. CDR1 and CDR2 (germline): LGHNA, YSLEER. This CDR3 region has 15 residues. The CDR3 DNA follows: TGCGCCAGCAGCCAAGGGGACTCCTCAAAAGGGACCCAGTACTTC. The encoded protein is CASSQGDSSKGTQYF.

This clone has more than one count but fewer than ten. The chain links TRBV10-3 to TRBJ1-4, with TRBD1 identical over 7 bases. Germline V gene data show CDR1 as ENHRY and CDR2 as SYGVKD. The CDR3 runs to 14 residues. After removal of 8 bases from V and 2 bases from J, the junction contained 5 bases not matched to a gene. Here the CDR3 DNA reads TGTGCCATCGGGCCGACAGGGACTAATGAAAAACTGTTTTTT. It is translated as CAIGPTGTNEKLFF.

The chain joins TRBV18 to TRBJ2-2; 8 bases line up with TRBD1. This CDR3 is 18 amino acids long. V dropped 3 bases and J dropped 0; count of bases not matched to a gene: 9. The germline V gene has CDR1 KGHSH and CDR2 LQKENI. The chain's CDR3 is CASSPSGQGATNTGELFF. CDR3 bases: TGTGCCAGCTCACCCAGTGGACAGGGAGCAACGAACACCGGGGAGCTGTTTTTT.